This T cell receptor (beta chain) was obtained from a study of long-term antiretroviral therapy in people with HIV. V lost 2 bases, J lost 4 bases, and 14 bases lay in between. CDR1 and CDR2 (germline): LNHDA, SQIVND (reference sequence). This CDR3 spans 15 amino acids. Version v3.0 of the immunoSEQ assay was performed at survey level. It was roughly 35,000-50,000 T-cell genomes per sample that sequencing targeted. Libraries were prepared by immunoSEQ multiplex PCR; TCRdb keeps only in-frame clonotypes and omits some of them. The table shows about 19,000 clones, with around nine tenths occurring only once. Points from the study as a whole: Specimen acquisition occurred between the mid-2000s and the late 2010s, potentially under older ART regimens. Spans of CDR3 length were tighter for HIV repertoires than for controls.

A note on this clone: Its matching antigen is unknown.

The chain uses TRBV19 and TRBJ1-1; perhaps TRBD1 as D (5 bases). Sequencing was performed on unsorted PBMCs, taken 0.5 years after starting antiretroviral therapy. The source of this sequence is a man aged 40-49 years with HIV. The CDR3 sequence: CASSIQGTGGTEAFF. CDR3 nucleotide sequence: TGTGCCAGTAGTATACAAGGGACCGGTGGCACTGAAGCTTTCTTT.